Shown below are 28 T cell receptor beta chains from a single sample sequenced in a study of a mutant IDH1 vaccine in newly diagnosed glioma. Specified time point: week 11, during vaccination. Every vaccine dose comprised 300 ug of mutant IDH1 20-mer peptide plus topical imiquimod. No antigen is known for these receptors. The repertoire was sequenced with immunoSEQ multiplex PCR; TCRdb's copy has only in-frame clones and lacks some. Among about 62,000 clones, around 89% were seen once, and the ten largest hold approximately 2%. The material sequenced was PBMCs, taken from a glioma patient whose treatment included an IDH1 peptide vaccine. The origin of the receptors is a man aged 40-55 years with glioma.

The genes are TRBV5-4 and TRBJ2-2; a possible D gene is TRBD2 (5 bases). Germline lookup yields CDR1 SGHNT and CDR2 YYREEE (reference sequence). The CDR3 totals 15 residues. With 0 bases removed from V and 5 bases from J, the gap between germline ends came to 11 bases. DNA for the CDR3: TGTGCCAGCAGCTTGGCTAGCCCGGGAACCGGGGAGCTGTTTTTT. It yields the protein CASSLASPGTGELFF.

This chain links TRBV6-5 with TRBJ2-2, with D possibly matching TRBD1 (6 bases). CDR3 length equals 14 residues. In germline, CDR1 is MNHEY, CDR2 SVGAGI. Trimming stripped 5 bases from V and 2 bases from J, with 9 bases between. The CDR3 bases are TGTGCCAGCAGTCCGGGACATAACACCGGGGAGCTGTTTTTT. This codes for CASSPGHNTGELFF.

This clone was observed once. The chain uses TRBV5-1 and TRBJ2-7, with unresolved D. V was clipped by 0 bases and J by 2 bases, with 9 bases between them. Per germline, CDR1 SGHRS and CDR2 YFSETQ. This CDR3 region has 14 residues. CDR3 sequence reads: CASSLDALPYEQYF. CDR3 nucleotides: TGCGCCAGCAGCTTGGACGCCCTCCCCTACGAGCAGTACTTC.

The chain uses TRBV5-1 and TRBJ1-2; 9 bases are shared with TRBD1. The ends lost 1 base at V and 7 bases at J; junction bases unmatched: 5. The CDR3 spans 14 residues. CDR1 is SGHRS, CDR2 YFSETQ, per germline. CDR3: CASSLFAQGAGYTF. The CDR3 DNA follows: TGCGCCAGCAGCTTGTTTGCACAGGGGGCTGGCTACACCTTC.

The chain recombines TRBV6-5 with TRBJ1-1; D perhaps matches TRBD1 (5 bases). V lost 2 bases to trimming and J lost 5 bases, with 9 bases between them. The germline V gene encodes CDR1 MNHEY and CDR2 SVGAGI. This CDR3 is 13 amino acids long. The CDR3 is CASSYDGGTEAFF. The CDR3 DNA reads as TGTGCCAGCAGTTACGACGGGGGGACTGAAGCTTTCTTT.

The chain carries TRBV10-3 and TRBJ1-5; 10 nucleotides match TRBD1. The germline V gene has CDR1 ENHRY and CDR2 SYGVKD. The CDR3 has 16 amino acids. V lost 10 bases, J lost 1 base, and 10 bases stayed unmatched. CDR3 sequence reads: CANRWTGGRSNQPQHF. The CDR3 DNA follows: TGTGCCAACCGATGGACAGGGGGTAGGAGCAATCAGCCCCAGCATTTT.

The rearrangement links TRBV29-1 to TRBJ2-7; tentative D call: TRBD2 (6 bases). The CDR3 extends over 14 amino acids. Germline CDR1 is SQVTM and CDR2 is ANQGSEA. V lost 7 bases to trimming and J lost 3 bases, with 19 bases between them. The CDR3 loop is CSAEGGGDFYEQYF. The CDR3 DNA sequence: TGCAGCGCAGAGGGCGGCGGGGATTTCTACGAGCAGTACTTC.

The chain couples TRBV6-1 to TRBJ1-2, with TRBD1 matching over 11 bases. This CDR3 is 15 amino acids long. V lost 8 bases and J lost 5; bases outside the gene matches: 10. Germline lookup yields CDR1 MNHNS and CDR2 SASEGT. In nucleotides, the CDR3 is TGTGCCAGCCGTCACCCGGGACAGGGGGATTATGGCTACACCTTC. Protein product: CASRHPGQGDYGYTF.

This rearrangement joins TRBV5-6 to TRBJ1-2; TRBD1 aligns across 9 bases. Germline CDR1 reads SGHDT; CDR2 reads YYEEEE. The CDR3 is 16 amino acids. V shed 3 bases, J shed 8 bases, and the junction held 14 bases outside the gene matches. CDR3 coding DNA: TGTGCCAGCAGCTCACAGGGACAGGGCGGGAGTCGGGGCTACACCTTC. Protein sequence: CASSSQGQGGSRGYTF.

The CDR3 sequence: CASSNEELGGEQYF. The CDR3 DNA reads TGTGCCAGCAGCAACGAGGAACTCGGTGGCGAGCAGTACTTC. V and J are TRBV21-1 and TRBJ2-7; the listed D gene, TRBD2, was not tested against the DNA. TRBV21-1 is noted as a pseudogene. The CDR3 is 14 amino acids.

The chain carries TRBV7-2 and TRBJ1-2; D remains unclear. V was shortened by 5 bases and J by 2 bases, with 21 bases between the two germline ends. CDR3 length equals 17 residues. The germline V gene encodes CDR1 SGHTA and CDR2 FQGNSA. CDR3 protein: CASSPSGGGVPNYGYTF. The CDR3 bases are TGTGCCAGCAGCCCATCAGGTGGCGGGGTACCCAACTATGGCTACACCTTC. Drawing the rest from reference TRBV7-2 and TRBJ1-2, the complete variable domain is GAGVSQSPSNKVTEKGKDVELRCDPISGHTALYWYRQSLGQGLEFLIYFQGNSAPDKSGLPSDRFSAERTGGSVSTLTIQRTQQEDSAVYLCASSPSGGGVPNYGYTFGSGTRLTVV.

The V call is TRBV2, the J call TRBJ2-2; tentatively, D is TRBD2 (5 bases). The length of the CDR3 is 14 residues. V gave up 3 bases and J gave up 5 bases, with 10 bases separating them. Germline V gives CDR1 SNHLY, CDR2 FYNNEI. CDR3 in amino acids: CASSDRRGTGELFF. The CDR3 DNA follows: TGTGCCAGCAGTGACAGGCGCGGGACCGGGGAGCTGTTTTTT.

This chain links TRBV14 with TRBJ2-2; D gene unclear. The CDR3 length is 14 residues. Germline lookup yields CDR1 SGHDN and CDR2 FVKESK. Trimming stripped 1 base from V and 4 bases from J, with 7 bases between. The CDR3 loop reads CASSQGQSTGELFF. In DNA, the CDR3 is TGTGCCAGCAGCCAAGGCCAGTCCACCGGGGAGCTGTTTTTT.

The V call is TRBV18, the J call TRBJ1-5; 9 positions match TRBD1. The CDR3 has 15 amino acids. Germline V gives CDR1 KGHSH, CDR2 LQKENI. With 6 bases clipped from V and 11 bases from J, the junction kept 14 bases outside the gene matches. The CDR3 nucleotides are TGTGCCAGCTCGCCTCCGGGACAGGGACCTTTAGCCCAGCATTTT. Encoded protein: CASSPPGQGPLAQHF.

This rearrangement joins TRBV2 to TRBJ1-6; a possible D gene is TRBD1 (5 bases). Germline CDR1 is SNHLY and CDR2 is FYNNEI. Trimming removed 6 bases from V and 7 bases from J, with 16 bases in between. The CDR3 has 15 residues. CDR3 region: CASRMKTRGNSPLHF. For the CDR3, the DNA is TGTGCCAGCAGGATGAAGACTCGGGGGAATTCACCCCTCCACTTT. The full variable domain, in which reference TRBV2 and TRBJ1-6 provide the parts outside the CDR3, is EPEVTQTPSHQVTQMGQEVILRCVPISNHLYFYWYRQILGQKVEFLVSFYNNEISEKSEIFDDQFSVERPDGSNFTLKIRSTKLEDSAMYFCASRMKTRGNSPLHFGNGTRLTVT.

The genes are TRBV19 and TRBJ2-1, with 11 positions matching TRBD2. V was pared by 5 bases and J by 4 bases, with 10 bases of the junction left unmatched. The CDR3 spans 17 residues. Germline CDR1 is LNHDA and CDR2 is SQIVND (reference sequence). Here the CDR3 reads CASSAGTGTSGYNEQFF. The CDR3 DNA reads TGTGCCAGTAGTGCCGGCACCGGGACTAGCGGTTACAATGAGCAGTTCTTC.

The chain couples TRBV15 to TRBJ2-2; no firm D call. The CDR3 is 13 amino acids. The V end was cut by 4 bases, the J end by 2 bases, with 5 bases between. Germline CDR1 reads LNHNV; CDR2 reads YYDKDF (reference sequence). The CDR3 protein is CATSKHNTGELFF. The CDR3 coding sequence is TGTGCCACCAGCAAACACAACACCGGGGAGCTGTTTTTT.

This clone was seen only once. The chain carries TRBV14 and TRBJ1-3; 8 bases line up with TRBD1. This CDR3 has 13 residues. The germline gives CDR1 SGHDN, CDR2 FVKESK. V was pared by 8 bases and J by 2 bases, with 2 bases of the junction left unmatched. CDR3: CASGTGPGNTIYF. CDR3 DNA: TGTGCCAGCGGGACAGGCCCTGGAAACACCATATATTTT.

CDR3 sequence: CASSQVPGSVDEQFF. CDR3 bases: TGTGCCAGCAGCCAAGTTCCGGGGTCGGTCGATGAGCAGTTCTTC. The gene calls are TRBV4-2 and TRBJ2-1, with a tentative D call TRBD2 (5 bases). Germline V gene data show CDR1 as LGHNA and CDR2 as YNFKEQ. The CDR3 has 15 amino acids. V dropped 1 base and J dropped 8 bases, with 15 bases sitting between them.

The chain carries TRBV7-2 and TRBJ1-5; D is unclear. Germline assignment: CDR1 SGHTA and CDR2 FQGNSA. V shed 1 base and J shed 0 bases, with 7 bases lying between them. There are 15 residues in the CDR3. The CDR3 bases are TGTGCCAGCAGCTTAGATGGTTATAGCAATCAGCCCCAGCATTTT. It codes for CASSLDGYSNQPQHF.

The chain employs TRBV2 and TRBJ2-2; 7 bases agree with TRBD1. The V gene's germline CDR1 is SNHLY and CDR2 FYNNEI. The CDR3 length is 14 residues. V gave up 8 bases and J gave up 3 bases; unmatched junction bases: 6. The DNA for the CDR3 is TGTGCCAGCCGACCGGGACAGTACACCGGGGAGCTGTTTTTT. Encoded protein: CASRPGQYTGELFF.

V is TRBV19 and J is TRBJ2-5; 10 nucleotides match TRBD1. This CDR3 has 14 amino acids. Germline V CDR1 and CDR2: LNHDA, SQIVND (reference sequence). Trimming took 5 bases from V and 3 from J; bases not matched to a gene: 3. The chain's CDR3 is CASSRGTGEETQYF. The DNA of the CDR3 is TGTGCCAGTAGTCGTGGGACAGGGGAAGAGACCCAGTACTTC.

This clone showed up just once. The chain couples TRBV19 to TRBJ1-1; D is perhaps TRBD1 (6 bases). The CDR3 extends over 14 amino acids. V lost 4 bases and J 1 base, leaving 10 bases between the germline ends. The germline V gene encodes CDR1 LNHDA and CDR2 SQIVND (reference sequence). CDR3 sequence (DNA): TGTGCCAGTAGTAGGGACACTCGGAACACTGAAGCTTTCTTT. Its protein is CASSRDTRNTEAFF. Full variable domain (rest looked up from reference TRBV19 and TRBJ1-1): DGGITQSPKYLFRKEGQNVTLSCEQNLNHDAMYWYRQDPGQGLRLIYYSQIVNDFQKGDIAEGYSVSREKKESFPLTVTSAQKNPTAFYLCASSRDTRNTEAFFGQGTRLTVV.

The chain combines TRBV5-4 with TRBJ2-2; weak D call: TRBD1 (5 bases). Deletions cut 2 bases from V and 6 bases from J, with 11 bases between. CDR1 and CDR2 (germline): SGHNT, YYREEE (reference sequence). The CDR3 loop spans 14 amino acids. Here the CDR3 DNA reads TGTGCCAGCAGCTTCCCCGCCAGGGCCGGGGAGCTGTTTTTT. Translating it yields CASSFPARAGELFF. Full variable domain (outside the CDR3, taken from reference TRBV5-4 and TRBJ2-2): ETGVTQSPTHLIKTRGQQVTLRCSSQSGHNTVSWYQQALGQGPQFIFQYYREEENGRGNFPPRFSGLQFPNYSSELNVNALELDDSALYLCASSFPARAGELFFGEGSRLTVL.

This rearrangement joins TRBV10-3 to TRBJ2-3, with 7 positions matching TRBD1. The CDR3 loop spans 15 amino acids. The germline V gene has CDR1 ENHRY and CDR2 SYGVKD. V was clipped by 10 bases and J by 0 bases; unmatched bases: 10. The CDR3 DNA follows: TGTGCCACTACCTCCGGGACAGTTAGCACAGATACGCAGTATTTT. Protein: CATTSGTVSTDTQYF.

This clone was observed a single time. The CDR3 spells CASSVQRGDYGYTF. In DNA, the CDR3 is TGTGCCAGCAGCGTTCAAAGGGGCGACTATGGCTACACCTTC. This chain uses TRBV5-4 with TRBJ1-2; the D gene is possibly TRBD1 (5 bases). Deletions cut 4 bases from V and 3 bases from J, with 13 bases between. Germline values: CDR1 SGHNT, CDR2 YYREEE (reference sequence). The CDR3 has 14 residues.

The chain couples TRBV27 to TRBJ1-2; a possible D gene is TRBD1 (5 bases). Trimming cost V 5 bases and J 6 bases, with 22 bases left between them. The CDR3 is made up of 16 amino acids. Germline-derived CDR1 and CDR2 are MNHEY and SMNVEV (reference sequence). The CDR3 region is CASSPGGGKPRDGYTF. Here the CDR3 DNA reads TGTGCCAGCAGTCCCGGGGGAGGGAAGCCTCGGGATGGCTACACCTTC.

The rearrangement links TRBV7-3 to TRBJ1-1; D might be TRBD1 (5 bases). Looked up from germline, CDR1 is SGHTA and CDR2 is FQGTGA. V was shortened by 1 base and J by 2 bases, with 8 bases between the two germline ends. CDR3 length: 14 amino acids. CDR3 protein: CASSLIGGNTEAFF. In DNA form, the CDR3 reads TGTGCCAGCAGCTTAATTGGGGGAAACACTGAAGCTTTCTTT.